Listed below are T cell receptor beta chains from one sample, sequenced in a study of regulatory T cells in long-lasting Graves disease. TCRdb processed the multiplex PCR reads anew with MiXCR; each CDR3 protein has one entry. Among over 350,000 distinct CDR3 sequences listed, about 14% were seen once. This same sample was also taken into another study, of T cells in Graves' hyperthyroidism and ophthalmopathy.

The input for sequencing was peripheral blood mononuclear cells (PBMCs), taken at new diagnosis, from a patient treated with antithyroid drugs. The receptors derive from a woman aged 45-60 years with Graves disease. CDR3s include the opening cysteine and the closing phenylalanine or tryptophan. Fields, in order: V gene, D gene, J gene, clone size, CDR3 protein, CDR3 DNA. The D gene is left open where the match is weak. Expanded clones are given a class, and other clones once, few, many or no size at all.

v_call: TRBV19
d_call: TRBD2
j_call: TRBJ2-3
clone_size: .
cdr3_aa: CASSVGLEGDTQYF
cdr3_nt: TGTGCCAGTAGTGTCGGACTAGAGGGAGATACGCAGTATTTT

v_call: TRBV6-5
d_call: .
j_call: TRBJ1-6
clone_size: many
cdr3_aa: CASSYSSSRHDSPLHF
cdr3_nt: TGTGCCAGCAGTTACTCTTCCTCCAGGCATGATTCACCCCTCCACTTT

v_call: TRBV9
d_call: .
j_call: TRBJ2-5
clone_size: many
cdr3_aa: CASSVVAEGQETQYF
cdr3_nt: TGTGCCAGCAGCGTAGTGGCGGAAGGTCAAGAGACCCAGTACTTC

v_call: TRBV10-3
d_call: .
j_call: TRBJ2-3
clone_size: few
cdr3_aa: CASRATGTTDTQYF
cdr3_nt: TGTGCCAGCCGAGCGACGGGGACCACAGATACGCAGTATTTT

v_call: TRBV5-1
d_call: .
j_call: TRBJ2-6
clone_size: .
cdr3_aa: CASSLGGFGANVLTF
cdr3_nt: TGCGCCAGCAGCTTGGGCGGCTTTGGGGCCAACGTCCTGACTTTC

v_call: TRBV27
d_call: TRBD2
j_call: TRBJ2-2
clone_size: .
cdr3_aa: CASKLAGGTGELFF
cdr3_nt: TGTGCCAGCAAACTAGCGGGAGGGACCGGGGAGCTGTTTTTT

v_call: TRBV4-1
d_call: .
j_call: TRBJ2-1
clone_size: .
cdr3_aa: CASSQVRGNEQFF
cdr3_nt: TGCGCCAGCAGCCAAGTTAGGGGGAATGAGCAGTTCTTC

v_call: TRBV20-1
d_call: .
j_call: TRBJ2-4
clone_size: few
cdr3_aa: CSARDHVVGALTNIQYF
cdr3_nt: TGCAGTGCTAGAGATCACGTCGTTGGGGCTCTAACAAACATTCAGTACTTC

v_call: TRBV28
d_call: .
j_call: TRBJ1-6
clone_size: .
cdr3_aa: CASSLRGYNSPLHF
cdr3_nt: TGTGCCAGCAGTTTAAGGGGGTATAATTCACCCCTCCACTTT

v_call: TRBV2
d_call: .
j_call: TRBJ2-7
clone_size: many
cdr3_aa: CASSVYSYEQYF
cdr3_nt: TGTGCCAGCAGTGTCTACTCCTACGAGCAGTACTTC